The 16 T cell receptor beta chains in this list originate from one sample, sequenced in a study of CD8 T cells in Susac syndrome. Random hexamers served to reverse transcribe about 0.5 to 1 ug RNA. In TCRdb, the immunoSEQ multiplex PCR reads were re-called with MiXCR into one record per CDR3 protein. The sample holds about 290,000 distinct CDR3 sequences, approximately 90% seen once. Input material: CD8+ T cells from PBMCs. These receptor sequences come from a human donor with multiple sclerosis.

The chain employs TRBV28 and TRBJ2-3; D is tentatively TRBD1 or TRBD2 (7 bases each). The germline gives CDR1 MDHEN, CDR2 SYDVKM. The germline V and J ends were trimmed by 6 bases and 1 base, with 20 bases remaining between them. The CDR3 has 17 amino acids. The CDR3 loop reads CASRPGGGGRGTDTQYF. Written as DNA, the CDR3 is TGTGCCAGCAGACCAGGGGGAGGCGGGAGAGGCACAGATACGCAGTATTTT.

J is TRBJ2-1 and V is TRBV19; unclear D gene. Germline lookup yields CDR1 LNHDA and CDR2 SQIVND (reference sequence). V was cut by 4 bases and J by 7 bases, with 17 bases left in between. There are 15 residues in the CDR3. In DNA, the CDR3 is TGTGCCAGTAGTACCTTAGACTCGCTGACTAATGAGCAGTTCTTC. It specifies CASSTLDSLTNEQFF. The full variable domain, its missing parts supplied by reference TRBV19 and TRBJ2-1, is DGGITQSPKYLFRKEGQNVTLSCEQNLNHDAMYWYRQDPGQGLRLIYYSQIVNDFQKGDIAEGYSVSREKKESFPLTVTSAQKNPTAFYLCASSTLDSLTNEQFFGPGTRLTVL.

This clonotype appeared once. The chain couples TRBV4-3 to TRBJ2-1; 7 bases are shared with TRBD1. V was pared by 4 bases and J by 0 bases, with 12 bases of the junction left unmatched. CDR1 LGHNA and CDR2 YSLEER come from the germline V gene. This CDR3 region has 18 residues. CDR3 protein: CASSRSTGLLSSYNEQFF. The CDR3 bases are TGCGCCAGCAGCCGATCGACAGGGCTGCTAAGCTCCTACAATGAGCAGTTCTTC.

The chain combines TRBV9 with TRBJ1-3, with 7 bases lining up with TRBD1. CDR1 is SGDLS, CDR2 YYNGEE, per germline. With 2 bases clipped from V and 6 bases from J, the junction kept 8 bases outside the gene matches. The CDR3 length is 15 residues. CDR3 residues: CASSVQGVGENTIYF. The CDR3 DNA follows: TGTGCCAGCAGCGTCCAGGGGGTGGGAGAAAACACCATATATTTT. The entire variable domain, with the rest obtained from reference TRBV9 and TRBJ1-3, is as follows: DSGVTQTPKHLITATGQRVTLRCSPRSGDLSVYWYQQSLDQGLQFLIQYYNGEERAKGNILERFSAQQFPDLHSELNLSSLELGDSALYFCASSVQGVGENTIYFGEGSWLTVV.

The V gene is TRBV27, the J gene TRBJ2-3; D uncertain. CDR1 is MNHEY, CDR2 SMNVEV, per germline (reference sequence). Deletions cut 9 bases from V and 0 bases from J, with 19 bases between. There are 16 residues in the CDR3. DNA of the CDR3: TGTGCCAGTACTCAGGACGGAATCTTTAGCACAGATACGCAGTATTTT. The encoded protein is CASTQDGIFSTDTQYF.

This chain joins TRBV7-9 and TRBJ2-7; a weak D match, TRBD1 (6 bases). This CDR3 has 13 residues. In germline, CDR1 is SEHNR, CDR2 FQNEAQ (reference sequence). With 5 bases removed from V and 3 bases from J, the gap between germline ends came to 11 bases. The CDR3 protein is CASSQGSHYEQYF. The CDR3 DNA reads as TGTGCCAGCAGCCAGGGGTCTCACTACGAGCAGTACTTC.

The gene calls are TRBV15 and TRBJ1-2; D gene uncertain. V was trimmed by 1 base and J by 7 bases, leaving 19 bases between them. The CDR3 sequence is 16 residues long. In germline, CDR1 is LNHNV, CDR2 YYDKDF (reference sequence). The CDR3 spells CATSRGLTLGGPGYTF. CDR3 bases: TGTGCCACCAGCAGAGGTCTGACATTGGGCGGCCCTGGCTACACCTTC. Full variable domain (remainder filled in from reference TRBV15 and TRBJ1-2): DAMVIQNPRYQVTQFGKPVTLSCSQTLNHNVMYWYQQKSSQAPKLLFHYYDKDFNNEADTPDNFQSRRPNTSFCFLDIRSPGLGDTAMYLCATSRGLTLGGPGYTFGSGTRLTVV.

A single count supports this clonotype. CDR3 sequence reads: CASSQDRGDSSGMNTEAFF. Here the CDR3 DNA reads TGCGCCAGCAGCCAAGATAGAGGGGATTCAAGCGGGATGAACACTGAAGCTTTCTTT. The gene calls are TRBV4-3 and TRBJ1-1; perhaps TRBD1 as D (5 bases). Germline V CDR1 and CDR2: LGHNA, YSLEER. The V gene lost 0 bases and the J gene lost 0 bases, with 20 bases spanning the gap. The CDR3 spans 19 residues.

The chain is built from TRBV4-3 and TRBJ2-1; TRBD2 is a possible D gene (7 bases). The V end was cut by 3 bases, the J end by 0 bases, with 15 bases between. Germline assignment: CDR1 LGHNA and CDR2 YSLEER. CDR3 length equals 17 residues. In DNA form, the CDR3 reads TGCGCCAGCAGCCACATGAGGGGGGGGAGCTCCTACAATGAGCAGTTCTTC. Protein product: CASSHMRGGSSYNEQFF.

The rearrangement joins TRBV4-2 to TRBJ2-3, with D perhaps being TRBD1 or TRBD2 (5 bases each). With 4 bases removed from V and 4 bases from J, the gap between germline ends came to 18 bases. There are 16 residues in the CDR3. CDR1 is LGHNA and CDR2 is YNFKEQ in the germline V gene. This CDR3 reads CASSPRGERAADTQYF. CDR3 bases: TGTGCCAGCAGCCCAAGGGGCGAGAGGGCCGCAGATACGCAGTATTTT.

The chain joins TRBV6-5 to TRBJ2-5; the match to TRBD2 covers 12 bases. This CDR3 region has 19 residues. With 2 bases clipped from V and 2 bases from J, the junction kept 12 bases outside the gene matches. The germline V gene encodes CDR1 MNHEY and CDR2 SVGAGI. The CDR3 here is CASSYRSATSGSIQETQYF. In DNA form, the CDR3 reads TGTGCCAGCAGTTACAGGTCTGCGACTAGCGGGAGTATACAAGAGACCCAGTACTTC.

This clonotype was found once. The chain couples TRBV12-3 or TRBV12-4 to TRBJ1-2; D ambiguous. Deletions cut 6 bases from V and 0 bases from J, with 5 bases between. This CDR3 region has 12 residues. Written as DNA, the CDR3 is TGTGCCAGCAGCCGGCCTAACTATGGCTACACCTTC. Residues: CASSRPNYGYTF.

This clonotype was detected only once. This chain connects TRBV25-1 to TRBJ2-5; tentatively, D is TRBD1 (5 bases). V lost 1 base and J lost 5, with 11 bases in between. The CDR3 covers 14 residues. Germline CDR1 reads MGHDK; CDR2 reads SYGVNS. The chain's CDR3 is CASSESGSGETQYF. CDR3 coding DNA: TGTGCCAGCAGTGAATCAGGGTCCGGGGAGACCCAGTACTTC.

The CDR3 is CASSPTSGGPKNPNEQFF. DNA for the CDR3: TGTGCCAGCAGTCCGACTAGCGGGGGTCCCAAAAACCCCAATGAGCAGTTCTTC. The J gene is TRBJ2-1, the V gene TRBV6-2 or TRBV6-3; 12 bases map to TRBD2. Germline assignment: CDR1 MNHEY and CDR2 SVGEGT. CDR3 length: 18 residues. After removal of 5 bases from V and 6 bases from J, the junction contained 14 bases not matched to a gene.

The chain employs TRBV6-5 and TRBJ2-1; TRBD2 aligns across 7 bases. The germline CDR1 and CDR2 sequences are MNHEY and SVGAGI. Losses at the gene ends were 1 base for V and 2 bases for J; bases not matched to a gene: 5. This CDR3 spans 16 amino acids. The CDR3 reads CASSYYGSGPYNEQFF. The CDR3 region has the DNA TGTGCCAGCAGTTACTACGGTAGCGGGCCCTACAATGAGCAGTTCTTC.

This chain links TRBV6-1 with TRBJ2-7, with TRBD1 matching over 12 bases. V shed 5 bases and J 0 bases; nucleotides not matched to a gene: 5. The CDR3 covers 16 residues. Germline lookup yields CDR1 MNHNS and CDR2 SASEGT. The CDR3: CASSKGQGAFSYEQYF. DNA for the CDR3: TGTGCCAGCAGTAAGGGACAGGGGGCTTTCTCCTACGAGCAGTACTTC.